This paragraph covers one T cell receptor (beta chain) sequence. This clonotype was seen repeatedly, ten times or more. Its antigen has not been determined. No base quality information exists; no much larger clone differs at one position. Graves' hyperthyroidism was defined as stable when no progression to ophthalmopathy occurred over 18 months of follow-up. The hyperthyroidism patients were between 18 and 65 years old and newly diagnosed, with a disease duration of less than 2 months. Exclusion was applied to patients with uncontrolled infections, other autoimmune diseases, pregnancy or lactation. Diagnoses were established on the basis of clinical symptoms, serum thyroxine and TRAb, thyroid ultrasound, and orbital computed tomography. PBMCs were separated from about 10 ml of fresh peripheral blood using Ficoll-Paque density gradient centrifugation. Total RNA was extracted using Trizol reagent, and RNA quality was assessed on an Agilent 2100 Bioanalyzer.

This entry is derived from a study of T cells in Graves' hyperthyroidism and ophthalmopathy (dated by TCRdb to between 2017 and 2020). For the study in its entirety: Peripheral blood samples were taken at initial diagnosis, before any treatment was given. To identify distinguishing TCR V-J signatures, a discovery cohort of about a hundred patients was used, comprising 43 with Graves' ophthalmopathy and 57 with stable Graves' hyperthyroidism. Prospective prediction of ophthalmopathy was tested in an independent validation cohort consisting of roughly 20 hyperthyroidism patients and about 17 patients who later progressed to ophthalmopathy. The 100 discovery patients were randomly split 7:3 into training and test sets. In about 6 Graves' hyperthyroidism patients, the study also compared T-cell repertoires from thyroid tissue with T-cell repertoires from blood. Following sampling, methimazole starting at 30 mg daily was given to hyperthyroidism patients, and high-dose intravenous methylprednisolone was given to ophthalmopathy patients. TCR Vbeta CDR3 sequencing of roughly 140 peripheral blood samples (approximately 44 ophthalmopathy, about 75 hyperthyroidism and some 17 progressor patients) is reported in the paper.

The TCR beta CDR3 regions were amplified from RNA transcripts. For the first round of RT-PCR on the TCR CDR3, the HTBI primer set was used together with the Qiagen OneStep RT-PCR kit. Libraries were constructed in a second round of multiplex PCR, after which size selection and purification were performed. The libraries were sequenced on an Illumina HiSeq2000 using paired-end 100 bp reads. The study's own analysis went as follows. Raw data were processed with SOAPnuke, discarding reads with adapters, uncalled bases, mean Phred below 15, or no exact constant-primer or identifier match. High-quality paired reads were merged using COPE v1.2.5, and each unique nucleotide sequence was defined as a clonotype. Clonotypes were aligned to IMGT TRBV, TRBD and TRBJ reference segments using MiTCR v1.1. Analysis was restricted to V-J combinations with a frequency above 0.0001, which covered over 98% of repertoires. A TCS score was defined as the ratio of F50 (clonal expansion) to E x V (chaos), with BLOSUM62-based TCRdist applied between CDR3 peptides within each V-J. Welch's t-statistics and random forest reduced roughly 530 V-J features to 10 to 15, which were used in a naive Bayes classifier (R e1071). Using fastp at Q25 and MiXCR, TCRdb reprocessed the public reads and kept productive beta chains. One record per CDR3 amino acid sequence lists the most common genes and DNA. These V and J calls are TCRdb output, not the study's own analysis. Counted in this sample were some 400,000 distinct CDR3 sequences; about a fifth of them appeared once. The ten largest clones represent about 3.5% of the sample.

Beyond this particular receptor, the publication reports: Sample size was not statistically predetermined, and blinding of investigators to group allocation was not performed. In validation, the model predicted progression to ophthalmopathy a median of around six months before onset, with roughly 71% sensitivity and roughly 73% specificity. In cross-validation, a model built on a 13 V-J signature told ophthalmopathy apart from stable hyperthyroidism with approximately 90% sensitivity and approximately 81% specificity, and in testing the same model reached 80%/75%. Most expanded thyroid clonotypes (frequency above 0.001) were also detected in blood, a finding suggesting that blood repertoires may reflect thyroid immune responses.

CDR1 is given as SGHRS and CDR2 as YFSETQ, both from the germline V gene. Relative to germline, V is 0 bases shorter and J is 2 bases shorter, with 12 bases between their ends. Counted from cysteine to phenylalanine, this CDR3 has 15 amino acids. Just CDR3 DNA is preserved here, 45 bases in frame from base 1. Material: blood. The receptor was isolated from a woman between 18 and 29 years old with Graves' hyperthyroidism. The sequence is built from TRBV5-1 and TRBJ2-7, with TRBD1 perhaps the D gene, on 6 matching bases. The nucleotide sequence reads TGCGCCAGCAGCTTGGGTGGGGGCGCAGCCTACGAGCAGTACTTC. This yields the protein CASSLGGGAAYEQYF.